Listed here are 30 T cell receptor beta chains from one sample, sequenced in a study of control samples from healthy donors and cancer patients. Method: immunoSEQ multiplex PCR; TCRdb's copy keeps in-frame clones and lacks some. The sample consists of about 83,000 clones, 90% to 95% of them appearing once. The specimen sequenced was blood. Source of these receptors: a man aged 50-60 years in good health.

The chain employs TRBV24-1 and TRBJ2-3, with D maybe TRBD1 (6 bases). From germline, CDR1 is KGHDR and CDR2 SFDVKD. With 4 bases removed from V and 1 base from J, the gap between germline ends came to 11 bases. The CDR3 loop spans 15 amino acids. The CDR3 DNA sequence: TGTGCCACCAGTGAACAGGGTATTGGCACAGATACGCAGTATTTT. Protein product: CATSEQGIGTDTQYF.

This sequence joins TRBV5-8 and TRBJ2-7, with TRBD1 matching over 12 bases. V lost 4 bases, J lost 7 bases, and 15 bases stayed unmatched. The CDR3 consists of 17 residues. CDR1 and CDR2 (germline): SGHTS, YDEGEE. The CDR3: CASSAGNEGTGGEEQYF. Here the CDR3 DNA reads TGTGCCAGCAGCGCGGGGAATGAAGGGACAGGGGGCGAAGAGCAGTACTTC.

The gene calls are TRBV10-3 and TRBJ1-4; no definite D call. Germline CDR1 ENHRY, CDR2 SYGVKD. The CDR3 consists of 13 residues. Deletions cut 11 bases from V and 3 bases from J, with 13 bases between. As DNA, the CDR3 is TGTGCCGATCACGCCGAGGCTAATGAAAAACTGTTTTTT. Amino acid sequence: CADHAEANEKLFF.

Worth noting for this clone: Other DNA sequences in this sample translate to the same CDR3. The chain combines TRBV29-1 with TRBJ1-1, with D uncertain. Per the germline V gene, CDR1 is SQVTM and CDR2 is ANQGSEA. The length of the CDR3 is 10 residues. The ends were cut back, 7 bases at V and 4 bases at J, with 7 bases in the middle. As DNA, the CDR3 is TGCAGCGGAGAGGGCACTGAAGCTTTCTTT. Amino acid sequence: CSGEGTEAFF.

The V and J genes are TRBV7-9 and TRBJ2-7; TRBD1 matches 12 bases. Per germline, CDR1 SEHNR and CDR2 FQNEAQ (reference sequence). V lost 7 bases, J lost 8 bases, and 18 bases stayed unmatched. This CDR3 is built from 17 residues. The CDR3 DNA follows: TGTGCCAGCACAGATTTGGGTGTCGGGACAGGGGGCGCGAAGCAGTACTTC. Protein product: CASTDLGVGTGGAKQYF.

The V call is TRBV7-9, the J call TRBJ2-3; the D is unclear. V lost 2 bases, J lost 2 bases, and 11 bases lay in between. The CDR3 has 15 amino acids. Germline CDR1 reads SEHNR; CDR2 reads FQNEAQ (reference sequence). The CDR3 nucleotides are TGTGCCAGCAGCTTACTGGCCAGTTTCACAGATACGCAGTATTTT. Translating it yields CASSLLASFTDTQYF.

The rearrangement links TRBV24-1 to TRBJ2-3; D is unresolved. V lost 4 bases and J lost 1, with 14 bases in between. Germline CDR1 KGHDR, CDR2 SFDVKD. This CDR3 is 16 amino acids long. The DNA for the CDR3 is TGTGCCACCAGTGAGACGACATTGCCCCGCACAGATACGCAGTATTTT. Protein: CATSETTLPRTDTQYF.

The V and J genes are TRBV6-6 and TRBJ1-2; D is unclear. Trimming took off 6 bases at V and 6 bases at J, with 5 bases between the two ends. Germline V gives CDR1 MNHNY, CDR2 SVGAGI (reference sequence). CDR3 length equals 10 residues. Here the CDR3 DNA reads TGTGCCAGCAGAATGGATGGCTACACCTTC. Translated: CASRMDGYTF.

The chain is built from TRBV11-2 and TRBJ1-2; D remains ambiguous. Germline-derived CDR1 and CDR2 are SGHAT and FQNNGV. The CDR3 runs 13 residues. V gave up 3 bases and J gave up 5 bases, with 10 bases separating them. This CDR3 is CASSLDKLYGYTF. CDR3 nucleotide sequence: TGTGCCAGCAGCTTGGATAAACTGTATGGCTACACCTTC.

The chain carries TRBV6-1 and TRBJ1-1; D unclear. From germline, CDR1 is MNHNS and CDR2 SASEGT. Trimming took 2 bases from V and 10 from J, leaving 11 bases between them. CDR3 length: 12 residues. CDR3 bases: TGTGCCAGCAGTGAAATGACCCGGGGAGCTTTCTTT. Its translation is CASSEMTRGAFF.

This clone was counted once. The CDR3 here is CATSGTSGGTIETQYF. Written as DNA, the CDR3 is TGTGCCACCAGTGGGACTAGCGGGGGGACTATAGAGACCCAGTACTTC. The chain has TRBV24-1 and TRBJ2-5; 14 bases map to TRBD2. Germline V CDR1 and CDR2: KGHDR, SFDVKD. Unmatched junction bases numbered 5, after V lost 5 bases and J lost 4 bases. The length of the CDR3 is 16 residues.

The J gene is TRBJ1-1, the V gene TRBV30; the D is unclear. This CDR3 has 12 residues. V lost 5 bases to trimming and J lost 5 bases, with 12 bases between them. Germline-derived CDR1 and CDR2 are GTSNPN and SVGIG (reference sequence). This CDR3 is CAWGPRGTEAFF. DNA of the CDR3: TGTGCCTGGGGTCCTCGGGGAACTGAAGCTTTCTTT.

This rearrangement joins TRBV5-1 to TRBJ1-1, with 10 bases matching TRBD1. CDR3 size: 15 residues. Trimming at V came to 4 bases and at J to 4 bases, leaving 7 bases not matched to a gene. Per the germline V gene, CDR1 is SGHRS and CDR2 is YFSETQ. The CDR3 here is CASSPDRGLPTEAFF. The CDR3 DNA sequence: TGCGCCAGCAGCCCTGACAGGGGGCTACCCACTGAAGCTTTCTTT. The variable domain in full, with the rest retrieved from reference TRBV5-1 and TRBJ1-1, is KAGVTQTPRYLIKTRGQQVTLSCSPISGHRSVSWYQQTPGQGLQFLFEYFSETQRNKGNFPGRFSGRQFSNSRSEMNVSTLELGDSALYLCASSPDRGLPTEAFFGQGTRLTVV.

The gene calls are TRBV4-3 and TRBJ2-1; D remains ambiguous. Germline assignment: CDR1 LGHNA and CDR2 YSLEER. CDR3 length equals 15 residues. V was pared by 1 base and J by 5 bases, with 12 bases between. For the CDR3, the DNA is TGCGCCAGCAGCCAAGGCCACTTTACCGACAATGAGCAGTTCTTC. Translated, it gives CASSQGHFTDNEQFF.

The CDR3 nucleotides are TGTGCCAGCAGTGGACCCGACAGGGGGCGATCCTACGAGCAGTACTTC. Residues: CASSGPDRGRSYEQYF. V gene TRBV6-1 combines with J gene TRBJ2-7; 10 bases align to TRBD1. Germline CDR1 reads MNHNS; CDR2 reads SASEGT. The CDR3 extends over 16 amino acids. V lost 4 bases and J lost 1; bases outside the gene matches: 7.

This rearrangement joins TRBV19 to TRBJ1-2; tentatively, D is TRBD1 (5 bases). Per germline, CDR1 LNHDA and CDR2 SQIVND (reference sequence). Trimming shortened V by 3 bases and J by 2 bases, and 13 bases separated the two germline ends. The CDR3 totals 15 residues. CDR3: CASSIFQGVNYGYTF. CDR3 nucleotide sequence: TGTGCCAGTAGTATCTTCCAAGGGGTGAACTATGGCTACACCTTC. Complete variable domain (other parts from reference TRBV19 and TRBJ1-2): DGGITQSPKYLFRKEGQNVTLSCEQNLNHDAMYWYRQDPGQGLRLIYYSQIVNDFQKGDIAEGYSVSREKKESFPLTVTSAQKNPTAFYLCASSIFQGVNYGYTFGSGTRLTVV.

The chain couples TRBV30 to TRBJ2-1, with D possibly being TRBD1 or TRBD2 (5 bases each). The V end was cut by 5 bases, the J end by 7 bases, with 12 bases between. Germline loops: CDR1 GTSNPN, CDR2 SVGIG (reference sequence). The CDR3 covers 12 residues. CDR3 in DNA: TGTGCCTGGCGGGACCTCTTGAATGAGCAGTTCTTC. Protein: CAWRDLLNEQFF.

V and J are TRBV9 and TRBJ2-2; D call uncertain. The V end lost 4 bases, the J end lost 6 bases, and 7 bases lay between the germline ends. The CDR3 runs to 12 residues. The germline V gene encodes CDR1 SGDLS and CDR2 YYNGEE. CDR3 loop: CASSPGSGELFF. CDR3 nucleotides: TGTGCCAGCAGCCCCGGTTCCGGGGAGCTGTTTTTT.

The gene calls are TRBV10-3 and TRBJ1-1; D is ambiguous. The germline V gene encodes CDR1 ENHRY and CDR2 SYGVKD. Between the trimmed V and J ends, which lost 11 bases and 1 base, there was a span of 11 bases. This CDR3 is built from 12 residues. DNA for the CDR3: TGTGCCGCAAGGACGGAGAACACTGAAGCTTTCTTT. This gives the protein CAARTENTEAFF.

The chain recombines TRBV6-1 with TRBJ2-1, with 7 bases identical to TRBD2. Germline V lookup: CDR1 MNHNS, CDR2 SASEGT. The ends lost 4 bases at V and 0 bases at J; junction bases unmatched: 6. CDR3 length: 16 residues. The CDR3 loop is CASSGFPGGSYNEQFF. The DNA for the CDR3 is TGTGCCAGCAGTGGATTCCCGGGAGGCTCCTACAATGAGCAGTTCTTC.

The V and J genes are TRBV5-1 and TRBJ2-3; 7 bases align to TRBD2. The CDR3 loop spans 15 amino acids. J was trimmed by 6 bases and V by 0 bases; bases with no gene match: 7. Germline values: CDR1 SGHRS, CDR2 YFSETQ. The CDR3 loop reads CASSLDEGRGDTQYF. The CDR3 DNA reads TGCGCCAGCAGCTTGGATGAGGGGCGGGGGGATACGCAGTATTTT.

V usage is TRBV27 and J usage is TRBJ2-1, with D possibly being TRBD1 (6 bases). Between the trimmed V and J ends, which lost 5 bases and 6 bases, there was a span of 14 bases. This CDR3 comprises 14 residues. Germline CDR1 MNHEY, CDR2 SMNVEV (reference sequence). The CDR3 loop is CASSPTGPANEQFF. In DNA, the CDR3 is TGTGCCAGCAGTCCGACAGGACCAGCCAATGAGCAGTTCTTC.

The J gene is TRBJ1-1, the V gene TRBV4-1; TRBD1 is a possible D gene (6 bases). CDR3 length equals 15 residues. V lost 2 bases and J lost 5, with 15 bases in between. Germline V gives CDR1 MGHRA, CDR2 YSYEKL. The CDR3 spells CASSQRTGFVTEAFF. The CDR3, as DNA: TGCGCCAGCAGCCAAAGAACAGGGTTTGTGACTGAAGCTTTCTTT.

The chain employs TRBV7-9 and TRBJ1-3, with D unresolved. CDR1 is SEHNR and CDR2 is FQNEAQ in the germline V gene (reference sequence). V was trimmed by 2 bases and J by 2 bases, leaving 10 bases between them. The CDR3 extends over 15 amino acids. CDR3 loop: CASSLFEGPGNTIYF. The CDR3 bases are TGTGCCAGCAGCTTATTTGAGGGCCCTGGAAACACCATATATTTT.

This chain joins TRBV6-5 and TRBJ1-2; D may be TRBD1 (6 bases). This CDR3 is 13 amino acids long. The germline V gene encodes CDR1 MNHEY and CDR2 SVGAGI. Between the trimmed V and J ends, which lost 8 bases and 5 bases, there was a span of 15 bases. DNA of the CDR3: TGTGCCAGCGGACCCACAGGGAGGTATGGCTACACCTTC. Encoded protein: CASGPTGRYGYTF.

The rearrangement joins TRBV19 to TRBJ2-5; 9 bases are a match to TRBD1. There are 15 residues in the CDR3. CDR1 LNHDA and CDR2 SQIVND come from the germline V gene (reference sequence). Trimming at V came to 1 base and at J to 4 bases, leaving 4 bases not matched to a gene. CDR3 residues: CASSIGTGVGETQYF. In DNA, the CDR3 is TGTGCCAGTAGTATAGGGACAGGGGTGGGAGAGACCCAGTACTTC.

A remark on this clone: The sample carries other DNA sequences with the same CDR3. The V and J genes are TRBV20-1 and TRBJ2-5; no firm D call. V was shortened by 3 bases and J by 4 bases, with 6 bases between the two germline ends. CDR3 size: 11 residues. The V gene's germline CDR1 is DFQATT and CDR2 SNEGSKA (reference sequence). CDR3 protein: CSASGSETQYF. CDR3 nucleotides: TGCAGTGCTAGTGGGTCAGAGACCCAGTACTTC.

For the CDR3, the DNA is TGTGCCAGCAGCATCCGGGGGATGAACACTGAAGCTTTCTTT. It specifies CASSIRGMNTEAFF. The rearrangement links TRBV11-2 to TRBJ1-1; D perhaps matches TRBD1 (5 bases). This CDR3 spans 14 amino acids. Trimming removed 5 bases from V and 0 bases from J, with 10 bases in between. Germline assignment: CDR1 SGHAT and CDR2 FQNNGV. The full variable domain, rest sourced from reference TRBV11-2 and TRBJ1-1, is EAGVAQSPRYKIIEKRQSVAFWCNPISGHATLYWYQQILGQGPKLLIQFQNNGVVDDSQLPKDRFSAERLKGVDSTLKIQPAKLEDSAVYLCASSIRGMNTEAFFGQGTRLTVV.

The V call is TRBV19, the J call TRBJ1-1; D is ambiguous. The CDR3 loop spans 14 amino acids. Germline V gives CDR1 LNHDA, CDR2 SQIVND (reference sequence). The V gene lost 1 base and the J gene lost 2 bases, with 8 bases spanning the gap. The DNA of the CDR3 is TGTGCCAGTAGTATAGTCGGCAGAAACACTGAAGCTTTCTTT. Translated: CASSIVGRNTEAFF.

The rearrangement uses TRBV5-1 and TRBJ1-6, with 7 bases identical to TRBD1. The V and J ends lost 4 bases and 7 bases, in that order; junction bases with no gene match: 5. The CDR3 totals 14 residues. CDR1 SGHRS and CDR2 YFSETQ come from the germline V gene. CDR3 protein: CASSRTGANSPLHF. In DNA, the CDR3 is TGCGCCAGCAGCAGAACAGGGGCAAATTCACCCCTCCACTTT.